These 23 T cell receptor beta chains share one sample of origin, sequenced in a study of regulatory T cells in long-lasting Graves disease. The sample's time point: newly diagnosed GD, antithyroid drugs for less than 3 months. PBMC-extracted RNA yielded the TCR library. Sequencing libraries for TCR beta were prepared with iRepertoire HTBI primers and Arm-PCR of CDR3 regions. TCRdb called the multiplex PCR reads again in MiXCR, with one record for every CDR3 protein. Of roughly 560,000 distinct CDR3 sequences in the sample, around 12% were seen once. These data were also reused for a study on T cells in Graves' hyperthyroidism and ophthalmopathy.

The sequencing used peripheral blood mononuclear cells (PBMCs), collected at new diagnosis, from a patient treated with antithyroid drugs. Source of these receptors: a woman in her 30s with Graves disease.

This clonotype was counted at least ten times. J is TRBJ1-2 and V is TRBV2, with D possibly matching TRBD1 (5 bases). The germline CDR1 and CDR2 sequences are SNHLY and FYNNEI. The CDR3 consists of 15 residues. Trimming cost V 0 bases and J 4 bases, with 12 bases left between them. CDR3 sequence (DNA): TGTGCCAGCAGTGAAGCGCTGGGGACGGGCTATGGCTACACCTTC. Encoded protein: CASSEALGTGYGYTF.

This clonotype was picked up many times. The chain joins TRBV2 to TRBJ2-7; TRBD2 matches 8 bases. The V gene's germline CDR1 is SNHLY and CDR2 FYNNEI. The CDR3 is 11 residues long. J was trimmed by 13 bases and V by 6 bases; bases with no gene match: 8. The CDR3 coding sequence is TGTGCCAGCAGCTTAGCGGGATTAGAATACTTC. It specifies CASSLAGLEYF.

This clonotype was counted at least ten times. The gene calls are TRBV15 and TRBJ1-2, with unresolved D. Germline V gene lookup returns CDR1 LNHNV and CDR2 YYDKDF (reference sequence). The V end was cut by 1 base, the J end by 11 bases, with 11 bases between. This CDR3 region has 12 residues. This CDR3 is CATSRAPGRYTF. In nucleotides, the CDR3 is TGTGCCACCAGCAGAGCTCCCGGGCGGTACACCTTC.

The chain recombines TRBV5-1 with TRBJ2-1; 8 bases match TRBD1. The CDR3 extends over 20 amino acids. Germline trimming cut 3 bases from V and 6 bases from J; bases unmatched to any gene: 23. Germline V gene sequence: CDR1 SGHRS, CDR2 YFSETQ. The CDR3 region has the DNA TGCGCCAGCAGCTGGGGCCGGACAGGGTGGGCCTACCGGCGGGGCAATGAGCAGTTCTTC. Translation gives CASSWGRTGWAYRRGNEQFF. Looking up the rest from reference TRBV5-1 and TRBJ2-1 gives the full variable domain: KAGVTQTPRYLIKTRGQQVTLSCSPISGHRSVSWYQQTPGQGLQFLFEYFSETQRNKGNFPGRFSGRQFSNSRSEMNVSTLELGDSALYLCASSWGRTGWAYRRGNEQFFGPGTRLTVL.

This clonotype was detected ten times or more. The gene calls are TRBV28 and TRBJ1-2; D is undetermined. Germline CDR1 is MDHEN and CDR2 is SYDVKM. Trimming left V 6 bases short and J 1 base short, with 6 bases between. CDR3 length: 12 residues. The CDR3 nucleotides are TGTGCCAGCAGCCAGATTAACTATGGCTACACCTTC. This translates into CASSQINYGYTF.

The chain links TRBV5-1 to TRBJ2-7, with 8 bases lining up with TRBD1. Germline CDR1 and CDR2: SGHRS and YFSETQ. The length of the CDR3 is 13 residues. Trimming took 4 bases from V and 6 from J; bases not matched to a gene: 6. The CDR3 loop is CASSRDRFAEQYF. The CDR3, as DNA: TGCGCCAGCAGCCGGGACAGGTTCGCCGAGCAGTACTTC.

This clonotype was recorded a few times. The CDR3 DNA reads TGCAGCGTTGCCGGGACTAGCTACGAGCAGTACTTC. This encodes CSVAGTSYEQYF. The chain carries TRBV29-1 and TRBJ2-7, with TRBD2 identical over 8 bases. CDR1 and CDR2 (germline): SQVTM, ANQGSEA. V lost 4 bases to trimming and J lost 3 bases; unmatched junction nucleotides: 2. The CDR3 covers 12 residues.

This clonotype showed up just a few times. This sequence joins TRBV20-1 and TRBJ1-2, with 9 bases lining up with TRBD1. In germline, CDR1 is DFQATT, CDR2 SNEGSKA (reference sequence). The CDR3 contains 14 residues. The V gene end was trimmed by 2 bases and the J gene end by 3 bases; junction bases not matched to a gene: 4. The CDR3 DNA sequence: TGCAGTGCTAGACCTAACAGGGGGCACTATGGCTACACCTTC. Its translation is CSARPNRGHYGYTF.

This clonotype was counted many times. This chain joins TRBV27 and TRBJ2-2, with D perhaps TRBD1 (6 bases). The CDR3 sequence is 14 residues long. Trimming cost V 11 bases and J 3 bases, with 16 bases left between them. Germline V gives CDR1 MNHEY, CDR2 SMNVEV (reference sequence). CDR3 protein: CAGGRTAYTGELFF. In DNA, the CDR3 is TGTGCCGGTGGTCGGACAGCGTACACCGGGGAGCTGTTTTTT.

This clonotype showed up many times. This chain links TRBV2 with TRBJ1-5, with D unresolved. The V and J ends lost 7 bases and 9 bases respectively, with 10 bases between them. The CDR3 runs 11 residues. Germline-derived CDR1 and CDR2 are SNHLY and FYNNEI. The CDR3 spells CASTRVGPQHF. The CDR3 DNA reads TGTGCCAGCACTCGGGTGGGGCCCCAGCATTTT.

This clonotype appeared many times. The chain is built from TRBV11-3 and TRBJ2-6; either TRBD1 or TRBD2 may fit D (5 bases each). This CDR3 spans 17 amino acids. Trimming shortened V by 5 bases and J by 2 bases, and 16 bases separated the two germline ends. Germline CDR1 is SGHNT and CDR2 is YENEEA. The chain's CDR3 is CASSPRLGDPGANVLTF. Written as DNA, the CDR3 is TGTGCCAGCAGCCCTAGGCTAGGGGACCCTGGGGCCAACGTCCTGACTTTC.

This clonotype was observed a few times. The chain couples TRBV19 to TRBJ1-5, with D unclear. CDR3 length equals 14 residues. Trimming stripped 5 bases from V and 3 bases from J, with 11 bases between. Germline-derived CDR1 and CDR2 are LNHDA and SQIVND (reference sequence). In nucleotides, the CDR3 is TGTGCCAGTAGTGTAAGAGAGACCAATCAGCCCCAGCATTTT. Translation gives CASSVRETNQPQHF.

Many counts were recorded for this clonotype. The chain couples TRBV2 to TRBJ1-2; D remains ambiguous. The germline V gene encodes CDR1 SNHLY and CDR2 FYNNEI. With 4 bases removed from V and 5 bases from J, the gap between germline ends came to 8 bases. The CDR3 has 12 amino acids. Here the CDR3 reads CASSVEGYGYTF. The CDR3 bases are TGTGCCAGCAGTGTAGAGGGTTATGGCTACACCTTC.

This clonotype was detected many times. The V and J genes are TRBV4-1 and TRBJ1-2; TRBD1 aligns across 9 bases. CDR1 and CDR2 from the germline V gene are MGHRA and YSYEKL. Losses at the gene ends were 1 base for V and 4 bases for J; bases not matched to a gene: 7. This CDR3 has 16 residues. In DNA, the CDR3 is TGCGCCAGCAGCCAAGTTTTGACAGGGGGGAGCTATGGCTACACCTTC. The encoded protein is CASSQVLTGGSYGYTF.

There are a few counts of this clonotype. The rearrangement joins TRBV6-1 to TRBJ1-2; D possibly corresponds to TRBD1 (6 bases). Germline V lookup: CDR1 MNHNS, CDR2 SASEGT. The CDR3 is 14 amino acids. V lost 6 bases to trimming and J lost 4 bases, with 15 bases between them. The CDR3, as DNA: TGTGCCAGCAGCTCAGGGGTCTTTGGCTATGGCTACACCTTC. It is translated as CASSSGVFGYGYTF.

The chain joins TRBV11-2 to TRBJ2-7, with 13 bases lining up with TRBD2. The CDR3 has 14 residues. J lost 6 bases, V lost 4 bases, and 3 bases had no gene match. Germline CDR1 and CDR2: SGHAT and FQNNGV. Here the CDR3 reads CASSWTSGSFEQYF. CDR3 coding DNA: TGTGCCAGCAGCTGGACTAGCGGGAGTTTCGAGCAGTACTTC.

This clonotype has a handful of counts. The J gene is TRBJ2-1, the V gene TRBV2; D not resolved. Germline lookup yields CDR1 SNHLY and CDR2 FYNNEI. Trimming removed 1 base at V and 5 bases at J, with 12 bases between. CDR3 length: 15 residues. The CDR3 region has the DNA TGTGCCAGCAGTGAAGAATCGTGGTTCGACAATGAGCAGTTCTTC. This gives the protein CASSEESWFDNEQFF. The full variable domain, completed using reference TRBV2 and TRBJ2-1, is EPEVTQTPSHQVTQMGQEVILRCVPISNHLYFYWYRQILGQKVEFLVSFYNNEISEKSEIFDDQFSVERPDGSNFTLKIRSTKLEDSAMYFCASSEESWFDNEQFFGPGTRLTVL.

The sample holds a few counts of this clonotype. CDR3: CASSPLTRNTEAFF. The CDR3 bases are TGTGCCAGCTCACCACTGACGAGGAACACTGAAGCTTTCTTT. The gene calls are TRBV18 and TRBJ1-1; D not resolved. CDR1 and CDR2 (germline): KGHSH, LQKENI. V was shortened by 1 base and J by 1 base, with 7 bases between the two germline ends. The CDR3 has 14 amino acids.

This clonotype has at least ten counts. The chain employs TRBV20-1 and TRBJ2-1; D may be TRBD2 (6 bases). V dropped 1 base and J dropped 4 bases, with 11 bases sitting between them. Germline V gives CDR1 DFQATT, CDR2 SNEGSKA (reference sequence). The CDR3 contains 14 residues. CDR3 protein: CSARAGDGYNEQFF. In DNA, the CDR3 is TGCAGTGCTAGAGCGGGAGATGGGTACAATGAGCAGTTCTTC.

This clonotype has only a few counts. The chain has TRBV3-1 and TRBJ1-2; D unresolved. V lost 2 bases and J 8 bases, leaving 18 bases between the germline ends. The CDR3 runs 15 residues. Germline values: CDR1 LGHDT, CDR2 YNNKEL (reference sequence). The CDR3 DNA sequence: TGTGCCAGCAGCCAACGGGGAAAGGTCTGGGAGGGCTACACCTTC. Protein: CASSQRGKVWEGYTF.

In this sample, this clonotype turned up many times. The V gene is TRBV18, the J gene TRBJ1-1; no clear D gene. The CDR3 totals 13 residues. Germline V gene lookup returns CDR1 KGHSH and CDR2 LQKENI. The V end was cut by 2 bases, the J end by 8 bases, with 12 bases between. This chain's CDR3 is CASSPSDSREAFF. The CDR3 DNA is TGTGCCAGCTCACCATCGGACTCCAGAGAAGCTTTCTTT.

In its sample, this clonotype was seen a few times. A clone one base away is much larger, so this may be a read error. Since no conserved phenylalanine or tryptophan closes the CDR3, a read error is the likely cause. The rearrangement links TRBV12-3 or TRBV12-4 to TRBJ1-5; unclear D gene. Trimming took 3 bases from V and 5 from J, leaving 8 bases between them. The CDR3 has 13 amino acids. The CDR3 region has the DNA TGTGCCAGCAGTTTCCTCGCCGATCAGCCCCAGCATTCT. Translation gives CASSFLADQPQHS.

In regard to this clonotype: The junction shows a germline mismatch at one end, possibly a read error. This chain connects TRBV5-1 to TRBJ1-5; D possibly corresponds to TRBD1 (6 bases). The germline V gene has CDR1 SGHRS and CDR2 YFSETQ. The CDR3 runs to 15 residues. DNA of the CDR3: TGCACCAGCAGCTTTGCGGGGGGCTTCGATCAGCCCCAGCATTTT. Its translation: CTSSFAGGFDQPQHF.